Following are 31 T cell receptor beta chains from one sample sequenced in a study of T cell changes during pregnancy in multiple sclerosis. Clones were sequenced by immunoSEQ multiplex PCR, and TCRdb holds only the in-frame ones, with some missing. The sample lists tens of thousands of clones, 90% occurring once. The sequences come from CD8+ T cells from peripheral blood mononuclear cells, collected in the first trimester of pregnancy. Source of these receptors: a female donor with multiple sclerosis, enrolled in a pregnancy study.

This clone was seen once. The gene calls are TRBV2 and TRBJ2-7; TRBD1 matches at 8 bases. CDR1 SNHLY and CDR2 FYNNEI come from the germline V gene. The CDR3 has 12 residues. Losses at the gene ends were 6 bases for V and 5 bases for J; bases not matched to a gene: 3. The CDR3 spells CASRGQGHEQYF. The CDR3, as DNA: TGTGCCAGCAGAGGACAGGGACACGAGCAGTACTTC.

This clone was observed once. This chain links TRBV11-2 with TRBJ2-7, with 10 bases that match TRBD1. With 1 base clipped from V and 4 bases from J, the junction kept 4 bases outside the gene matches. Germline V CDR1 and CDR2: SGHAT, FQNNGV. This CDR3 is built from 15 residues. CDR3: CASSLVRDRGYEQYF. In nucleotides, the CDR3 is TGTGCCAGCAGCTTAGTTCGGGACAGGGGTTACGAGCAGTACTTC.

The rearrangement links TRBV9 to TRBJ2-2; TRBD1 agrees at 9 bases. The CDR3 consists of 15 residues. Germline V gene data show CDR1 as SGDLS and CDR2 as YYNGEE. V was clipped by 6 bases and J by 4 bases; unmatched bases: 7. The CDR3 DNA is TGTGCCAGCACCTTAGGGACAGGGATCACCGGGGAGCTGTTTTTT. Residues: CASTLGTGITGELFF.

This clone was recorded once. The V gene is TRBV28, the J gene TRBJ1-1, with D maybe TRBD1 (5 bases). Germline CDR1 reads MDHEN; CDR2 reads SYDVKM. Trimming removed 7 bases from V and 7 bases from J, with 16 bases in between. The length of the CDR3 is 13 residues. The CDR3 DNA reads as TGTGCCAGCACCTATCTAGCGGGACGTGAAGCTTTCTTT. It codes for CASTYLAGREAFF.

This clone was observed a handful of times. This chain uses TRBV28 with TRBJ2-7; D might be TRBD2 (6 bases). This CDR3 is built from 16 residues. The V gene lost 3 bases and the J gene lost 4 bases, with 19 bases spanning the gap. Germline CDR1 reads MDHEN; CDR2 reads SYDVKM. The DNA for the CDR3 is TGTGCCAGCAGTTTTCAGAATCCGGGAGCAAGTTACGAGCAGTACTTC. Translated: CASSFQNPGASYEQYF.

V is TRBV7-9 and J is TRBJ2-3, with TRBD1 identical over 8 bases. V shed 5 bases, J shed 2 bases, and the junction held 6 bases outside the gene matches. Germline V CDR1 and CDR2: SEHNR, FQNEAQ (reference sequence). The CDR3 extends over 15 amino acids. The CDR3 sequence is CASSPRTGNTDTQYF. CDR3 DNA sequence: TGTGCCAGCAGCCCCAGGACAGGGAACACAGATACGCAGTATTTT.

Written as DNA, the CDR3 is TGTGCCAGCAGTTTATCGTCAGCGGGAGGGCCCGAGCAGTACTTC. Translated, it gives CASSLSSAGGPEQYF. The rearrangement uses TRBV27 and TRBJ2-7; 10 bases are a match to TRBD2. Trimming removed 0 bases from V and 6 bases from J; junction bases left unmatched: 5. The CDR3 extends over 15 amino acids. Germline V lookup: CDR1 MNHEY, CDR2 SMNVEV (reference sequence).

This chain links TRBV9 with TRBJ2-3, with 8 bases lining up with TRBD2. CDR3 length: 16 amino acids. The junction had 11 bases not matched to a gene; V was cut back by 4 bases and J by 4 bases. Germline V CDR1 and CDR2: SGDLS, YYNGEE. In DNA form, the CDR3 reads TGTGCCAGCAGCCCCTGGCCAGCGGGAGTTTCAGATACGCAGTATTTT. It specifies CASSPWPAGVSDTQYF.

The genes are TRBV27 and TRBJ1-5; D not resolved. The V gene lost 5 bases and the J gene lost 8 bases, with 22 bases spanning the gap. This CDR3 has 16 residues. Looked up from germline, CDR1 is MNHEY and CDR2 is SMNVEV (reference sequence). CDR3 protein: CASSPSLGLEVEPQHF. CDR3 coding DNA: TGTGCCAGCAGTCCATCCCTTGGGCTGGAGGTGGAGCCCCAGCATTTT.

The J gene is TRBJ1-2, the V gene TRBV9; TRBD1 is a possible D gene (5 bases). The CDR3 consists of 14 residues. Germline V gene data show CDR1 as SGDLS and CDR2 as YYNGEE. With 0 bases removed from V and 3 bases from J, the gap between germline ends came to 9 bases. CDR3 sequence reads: CASSVAEGDYGYTF. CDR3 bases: TGTGCCAGCAGCGTAGCAGAAGGGGACTATGGCTACACCTTC.

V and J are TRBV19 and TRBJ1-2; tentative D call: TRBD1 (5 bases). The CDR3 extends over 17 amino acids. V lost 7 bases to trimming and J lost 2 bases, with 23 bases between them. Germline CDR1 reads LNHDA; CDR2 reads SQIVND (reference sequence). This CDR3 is CASTSLGAGISNYGYTF. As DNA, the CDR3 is TGTGCCAGTACCTCTCTTGGGGCAGGGATATCCAACTATGGCTACACCTTC. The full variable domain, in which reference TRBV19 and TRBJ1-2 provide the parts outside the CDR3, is DGGITQSPKYLFRKEGQNVTLSCEQNLNHDAMYWYRQDPGQGLRLIYYSQIVNDFQKGDIAEGYSVSREKKESFPLTVTSAQKNPTAFYLCASTSLGAGISNYGYTFGSGTRLTVV.

DNA for the CDR3: TGTGCCAGCAGTCACACACCAGAACCTAACTATGGCTACACCTTC. Residues: CASSHTPEPNYGYTF. The chain combines TRBV28 with TRBJ1-2, with unresolved D. V dropped 5 bases and J dropped 0 bases, with 13 bases sitting between them. Germline CDR1 reads MDHEN; CDR2 reads SYDVKM. The CDR3 length is 15 residues.

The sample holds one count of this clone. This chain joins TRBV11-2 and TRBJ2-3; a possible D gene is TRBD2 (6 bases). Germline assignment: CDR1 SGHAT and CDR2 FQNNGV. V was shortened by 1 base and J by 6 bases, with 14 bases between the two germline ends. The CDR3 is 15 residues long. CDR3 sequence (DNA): TGTGCCAGCAGCTTAGGGCCGACTAGTACGGATACGCAGTATTTT. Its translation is CASSLGPTSTDTQYF.

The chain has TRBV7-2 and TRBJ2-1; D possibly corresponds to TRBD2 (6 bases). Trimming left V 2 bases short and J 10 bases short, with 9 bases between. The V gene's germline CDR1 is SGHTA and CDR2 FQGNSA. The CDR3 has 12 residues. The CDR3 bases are TGTGCCAGCAGCTTAACCGGGAGAGAGCAGTTCTTC. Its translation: CASSLTGREQFF.

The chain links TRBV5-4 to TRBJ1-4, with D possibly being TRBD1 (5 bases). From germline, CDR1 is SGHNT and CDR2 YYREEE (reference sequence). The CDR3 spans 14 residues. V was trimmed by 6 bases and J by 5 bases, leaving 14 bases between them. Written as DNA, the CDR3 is TGTGCCAGCATCTGGGGCCCCTCAAATGAAAAACTGTTTTTT. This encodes CASIWGPSNEKLFF. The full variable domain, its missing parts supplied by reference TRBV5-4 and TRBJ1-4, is ETGVTQSPTHLIKTRGQQVTLRCSSQSGHNTVSWYQQALGQGPQFIFQYYREEENGRGNFPPRFSGLQFPNYSSELNVNALELDDSALYLCASIWGPSNEKLFFGSGTQLSVL.

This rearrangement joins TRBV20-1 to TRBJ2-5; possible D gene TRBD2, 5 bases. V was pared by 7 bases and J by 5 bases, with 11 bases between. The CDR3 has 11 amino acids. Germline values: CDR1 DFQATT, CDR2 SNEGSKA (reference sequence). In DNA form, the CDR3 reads TGCAGTGAGAGGGTGAGGGAGACCCAGTACTTC. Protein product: CSERVRETQYF.

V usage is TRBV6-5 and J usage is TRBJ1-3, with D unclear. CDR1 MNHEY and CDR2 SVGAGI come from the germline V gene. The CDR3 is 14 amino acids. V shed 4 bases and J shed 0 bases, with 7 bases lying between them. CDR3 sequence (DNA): TGTGCCAGCAGTTCTTTTCGCTCTGGAAACACCATATATTTT. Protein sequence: CASSSFRSGNTIYF.

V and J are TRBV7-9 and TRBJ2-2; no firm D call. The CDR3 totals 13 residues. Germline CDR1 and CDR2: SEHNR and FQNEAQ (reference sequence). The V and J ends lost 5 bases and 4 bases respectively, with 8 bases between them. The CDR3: CASSVRGTGELFF. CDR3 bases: TGTGCCAGCAGCGTACGCGGCACCGGGGAGCTGTTTTTT.

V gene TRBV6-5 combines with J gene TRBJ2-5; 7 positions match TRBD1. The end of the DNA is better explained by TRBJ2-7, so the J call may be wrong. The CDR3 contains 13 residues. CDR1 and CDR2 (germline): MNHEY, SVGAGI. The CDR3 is CASSSDRLYEQYF. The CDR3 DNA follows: TGTGCCAGCAGTTCGGACAGGCTCTACGAGCAGTACTTC.

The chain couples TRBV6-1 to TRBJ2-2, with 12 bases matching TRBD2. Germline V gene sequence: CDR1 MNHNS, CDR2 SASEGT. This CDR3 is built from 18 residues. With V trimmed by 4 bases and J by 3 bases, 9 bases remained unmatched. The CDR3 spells CASSGGLAGDRDTGELFF. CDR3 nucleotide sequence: TGTGCCAGCAGTGGGGGACTAGCGGGCGATCGTGACACCGGGGAGCTGTTTTTT.

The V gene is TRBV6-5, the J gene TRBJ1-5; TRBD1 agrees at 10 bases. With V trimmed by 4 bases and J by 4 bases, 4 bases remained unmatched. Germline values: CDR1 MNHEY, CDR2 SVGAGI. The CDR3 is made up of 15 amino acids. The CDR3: CASSSGTGANQPQHF. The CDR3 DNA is TGTGCCAGCAGTTCCGGGACAGGGGCTAATCAGCCCCAGCATTTT.

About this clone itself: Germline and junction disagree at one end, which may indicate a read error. CDR3 residues: CASSVDATGDTGTGVIF. DNA for the CDR3: TGTGCCAGCAGCGTAGATGCGACAGGGGACACCGGGACTGGCGTGATCTTC. This rearrangement joins TRBV9 to TRBJ2-1; 8 bases map to TRBD1. The germline gives CDR1 SGDLS, CDR2 YYNGEE. CDR3 length equals 17 residues.

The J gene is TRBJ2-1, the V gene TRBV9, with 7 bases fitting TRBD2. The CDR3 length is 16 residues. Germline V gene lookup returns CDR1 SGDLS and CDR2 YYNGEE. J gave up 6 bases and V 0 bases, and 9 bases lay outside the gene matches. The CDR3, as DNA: TGTGCCAGCAGCGTAGAGTCTAGCGGATGGGGCAATGAGCAGTTCTTC. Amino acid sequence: CASSVESSGWGNEQFF. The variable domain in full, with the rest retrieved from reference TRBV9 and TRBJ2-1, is DSGVTQTPKHLITATGQRVTLRCSPRSGDLSVYWYQQSLDQGLQFLIQYYNGEERAKGNILERFSAQQFPDLHSELNLSSLELGDSALYFCASSVESSGWGNEQFFGPGTRLTVL.

This CDR3 reads CASSPREPVETQYF. The CDR3, as DNA: TGTGCCAGCAGTCCCCGAGAGCCCGTGGAGACCCAGTACTTC. V usage is TRBV28 and J usage is TRBJ2-5; D gene unclear. The V and J ends lost 5 bases and 5 bases respectively, with 15 bases between them. Germline V gene sequence: CDR1 MDHEN, CDR2 SYDVKM. CDR3 length equals 14 residues.

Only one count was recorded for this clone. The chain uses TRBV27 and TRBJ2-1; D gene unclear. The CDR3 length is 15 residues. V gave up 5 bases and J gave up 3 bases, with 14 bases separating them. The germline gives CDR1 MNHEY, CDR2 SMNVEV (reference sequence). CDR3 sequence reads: CASSAPTSFYNEQFF. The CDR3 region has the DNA TGTGCCAGCAGTGCCCCGACAAGCTTCTACAATGAGCAGTTCTTC.

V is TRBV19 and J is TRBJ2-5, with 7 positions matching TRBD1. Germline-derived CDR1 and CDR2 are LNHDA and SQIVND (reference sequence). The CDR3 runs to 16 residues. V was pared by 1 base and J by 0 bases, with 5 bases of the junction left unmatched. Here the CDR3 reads CASSIGGDRDQETQYF. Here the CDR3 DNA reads TGTGCCAGTAGTATAGGGGGAGACAGGGACCAAGAGACCCAGTACTTC.

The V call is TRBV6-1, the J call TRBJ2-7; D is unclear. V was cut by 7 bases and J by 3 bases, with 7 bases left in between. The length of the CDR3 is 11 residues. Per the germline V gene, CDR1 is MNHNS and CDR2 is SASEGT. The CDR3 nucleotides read TGTGCCAGCACGGCAGGCTACGAGCAGTACTTC. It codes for CASTAGYEQYF.

CDR3 amino acids: CASNRKAGFGEQYF. The DNA for the CDR3 is TGTGCCAGCAATCGAAAAGCGGGATTCGGAGAGCAGTACTTC. V usage is TRBV27 and J usage is TRBJ2-7; 7 bases fit TRBD2. The V gene end was trimmed by 7 bases and the J gene end by 7 bases; junction bases not matched to a gene: 13. The CDR3 has 14 residues. Germline V gene data show CDR1 as MNHEY and CDR2 as SMNVEV (reference sequence).

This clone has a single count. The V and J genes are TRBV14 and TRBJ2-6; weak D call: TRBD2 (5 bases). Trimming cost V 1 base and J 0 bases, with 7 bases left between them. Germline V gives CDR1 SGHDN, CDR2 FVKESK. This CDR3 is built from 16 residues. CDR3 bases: TGTGCCAGCAGCCAAGTCGGGGTCTCTGGGGCCAACGTCCTGACTTTC. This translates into CASSQVGVSGANVLTF. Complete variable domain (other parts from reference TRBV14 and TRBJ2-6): EAGVTQFPSHSVIEKGQTVTLRCDPISGHDNLYWYRRVMGKEIKFLLHFVKESKQDESGMPNNRFLAERTGGTYSTLKVQPAELEDSGVYFCASSQVGVSGANVLTFGAGSRLTVL.

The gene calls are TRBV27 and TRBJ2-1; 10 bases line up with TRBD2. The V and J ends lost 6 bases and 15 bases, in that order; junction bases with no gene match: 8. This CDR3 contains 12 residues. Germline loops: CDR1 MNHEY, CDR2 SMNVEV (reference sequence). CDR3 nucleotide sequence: TGTGCCAGCAGACTAGCGGGGCGGATATGGTTCTTC. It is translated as CASRLAGRIWFF.

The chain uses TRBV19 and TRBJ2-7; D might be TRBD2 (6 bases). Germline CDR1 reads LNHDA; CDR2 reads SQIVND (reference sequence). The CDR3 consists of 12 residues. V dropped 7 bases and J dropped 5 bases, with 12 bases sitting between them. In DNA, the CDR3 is TGTGCCAGTACCTCGGGCGGGAACGAGCAGTACTTC. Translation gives CASTSGGNEQYF.